These T cell receptor beta chains were read from a single sample in a study of blood T cells in healthy people across ages. Using its own MiXCR run on the 5' RACE reads, TCRdb lists one record per CDR3 protein. The sample yields some 1,000,000 distinct CDR3 sequences, approximately 26% seen once. This sample also appeared in a second study, on T cells of mothers and their children.

Material: blood. The source is a girl aged 2 to 10 in good health. The CDR3 runs from the conserved cysteine through the conserved F or W. A D gene is named only where the DNA matches it firmly. Clone size is not always given. Where it is, it says once, few, many or a class for expanded clones.

D gene: TRBD2; V gene: TRBV7-9; J gene: TRBJ2-1; clone size: NA; CDR3 protein: CASSLEREGPNEQFF; CDR3 DNA: TGTGCCAGCAGCTTGGAGCGGGAGGGCCCCAATGAGCAGTTCTTC
D gene: NA; V gene: TRBV11-3; J gene: TRBJ2-3; clone size: NA; CDR3 protein: CASSLAYLRDGHTDTQYF; CDR3 DNA: TGTGCCAGCAGCCTCGCCTATCTGAGAGACGGACACACAGATACGCAGTATTTT
D gene: TRBD2; V gene: TRBV6-4; J gene: TRBJ2-1; clone size: NA; CDR3 protein: CASSEASGRYEQFF; CDR3 DNA: TGTGCCAGCAGTGAGGCTAGCGGGAGATATGAGCAGTTCTTC
D gene: TRBD2; V gene: TRBV7-2; J gene: TRBJ2-3; clone size: NA; CDR3 protein: CASSPSGGGDTQYF; CDR3 DNA: TGTGCCAGCAGCCCGAGCGGGGGCGGGGATACGCAGTATTTT
D gene: TRBD1; V gene: TRBV7-3; J gene: TRBJ2-3; clone size: NA; CDR3 protein: CASSPTGGGTDTQYF; CDR3 DNA: TGTGCCAGCAGCCCTACAGGGGGTGGCACAGATACGCAGTATTTT
D gene: NA; V gene: TRBV6-2/TRBV6-3; J gene: TRBJ2-7; clone size: few; CDR3 protein: CAVRGVSHEQYF; CDR3 DNA: TGTGCAGTGAGAGGGGTCTCCCACGAGCAGTACTTC
D gene: NA; V gene: TRBV27; J gene: TRBJ2-7; clone size: NA; CDR3 protein: CASSAGPGVYEQYF; CDR3 DNA: TGTGCCAGCAGTGCGGGCCCGGGGGTCTACGAGCAGTACTTC
D gene: NA; V gene: TRBV6-2/TRBV6-3; J gene: TRBJ1-5; clone size: NA; CDR3 protein: CASSGDVGLGNQPQHF; CDR3 DNA: TGTGCCAGCAGTGGCGACGTGGGTCTGGGCAATCAGCCCCAGCATTTT
D gene: NA; V gene: TRBV29-1; J gene: TRBJ2-1; clone size: NA; CDR3 protein: CSVAGGDEKYNEQFF; CDR3 DNA: TGCAGCGTTGCCGGAGGAGATGAGAAGTACAATGAGCAGTTCTTC
D gene: NA; V gene: TRBV20-1; J gene: TRBJ2-7; clone size: few; CDR3 protein: CSARRQDYEQYF; CDR3 DNA: TGCAGTGCTAGGAGACAGGACTACGAGCAGTACTTC
D gene: NA; V gene: TRBV6-6; J gene: TRBJ1-4; clone size: NA; CDR3 protein: CASSPWGTSGGEKLFF; CDR3 DNA: TGTGCCAGCAGTCCCTGGGGAACCAGTGGAGGTGAAAAACTGTTTTTT
D gene: TRBD1; V gene: TRBV7-2; J gene: TRBJ1-2; clone size: few; CDR3 protein: CASSLGAWTGGYTF; CDR3 DNA: TGTGCCAGCAGCTTAGGGGCCTGGACAGGTGGCTACACCTTC
D gene: TRBD1; V gene: TRBV6-2/TRBV6-3; J gene: TRBJ1-1; clone size: NA; CDR3 protein: CASSRPRDRHTEAFF; CDR3 DNA: TGTGCCAGCAGTCGCCCCCGGGACAGACACACTGAAGCTTTCTTT
D gene: NA; V gene: TRBV20-1; J gene: TRBJ2-1; clone size: NA; CDR3 protein: CSAKGWGGRENYNEQFF; CDR3 DNA: TGCAGTGCTAAGGGGTGGGGGGGCAGAGAAAACTACAATGAGCAGTTCTTC
D gene: TRBD1; V gene: TRBV9; J gene: TRBJ1-3; clone size: NA; CDR3 protein: CASSIHDRAGNTIYF; CDR3 DNA: TGTGCCAGCAGCATTCACGACAGGGCAGGAAACACCATATATTTT
D gene: NA; V gene: TRBV25-1; J gene: TRBJ2-7; clone size: few; CDR3 protein: CASSDLWALTSYEQYF; CDR3 DNA: TGTGCCAGCAGTGATCTATGGGCACTTACATCCTACGAGCAGTACTTC
D gene: TRBD1; V gene: TRBV20-1; J gene: TRBJ2-7; clone size: few; CDR3 protein: CSARDLGQESYEQYF; CDR3 DNA: TGCAGTGCTAGAGATTTGGGACAGGAATCCTACGAGCAGTACTTC
D gene: NA; V gene: TRBV5-1; J gene: TRBJ2-7; clone size: NA; CDR3 protein: CASSPELSYEQYF; CDR3 DNA: TGCGCCAGCAGCCCGGAATTATCCTACGAGCAGTACTTC
D gene: TRBD2; V gene: TRBV29-1; J gene: TRBJ2-1; clone size: NA; CDR3 protein: CSVQPGLVEIDEQFF; CDR3 DNA: TGCAGCGTTCAACCGGGACTAGTAGAGATAGATGAGCAGTTCTTC
D gene: TRBD2; V gene: TRBV7-9; J gene: TRBJ2-1; clone size: NA; CDR3 protein: CASSFTVVGGGFNEQFF; CDR3 DNA: TGTGCCAGCAGCTTTACAGTGGTCGGGGGGGGATTTAATGAGCAGTTCTTC
D gene: NA; V gene: TRBV10-3; J gene: TRBJ2-1; clone size: few; CDR3 protein: CAISEPYNEQFF; CDR3 DNA: TGTGCCATCAGTGAACCCTACAATGAGCAGTTCTTC
D gene: NA; V gene: TRBV7-9; J gene: TRBJ2-4; clone size: NA; CDR3 protein: CASSLTYGQTLENIQYF; CDR3 DNA: TGTGCCAGCAGCTTAACCTATGGACAGACCCTAGAAAACATTCAGTACTTC
D gene: TRBD2; V gene: TRBV6-1; J gene: TRBJ2-5; clone size: many; CDR3 protein: CASSGGTSGQETQYF; CDR3 DNA: TGTGCCAGCAGTGGCGGGACTAGCGGACAAGAGACCCAGTACTTC
D gene: NA; V gene: TRBV28; J gene: TRBJ2-7; clone size: NA; CDR3 protein: CASSFPRPPIYEQYF; CDR3 DNA: TGTGCCAGCAGTTTTCCCCGCCCGCCCATTTACGAGCAGTACTTC
D gene: TRBD2; V gene: TRBV27; J gene: TRBJ2-1; clone size: once; CDR3 protein: CASSPALTSGVGNEQFF; CDR3 DNA: TGTGCCAGCAGTCCCGCCCTGACTAGCGGGGTGGGTAATGAGCAGTTCTTC
D gene: NA; V gene: TRBV5-1; J gene: TRBJ1-1; clone size: NA; CDR3 protein: CASSLADTGATFF; CDR3 DNA: TGCGCCAGCAGCTTGGCCGACACGGGGGCTACTTTCTTT
D gene: NA; V gene: TRBV15; J gene: TRBJ2-7; clone size: NA; CDR3 protein: CATSRDRVALVEQYF; CDR3 DNA: TGTGCCACCAGCAGAGATAGGGTAGCGTTAGTCGAGCAGTACTTC
D gene: NA; V gene: TRBV12-3/TRBV12-4; J gene: TRBJ2-1; clone size: few; CDR3 protein: CASSLARLYNEQFF; CDR3 DNA: TGTGCCAGCAGTTTAGCGCGACTTTACAATGAGCAGTTCTTC
D gene: NA; V gene: TRBV3-1; J gene: TRBJ2-5; clone size: few; CDR3 protein: CASSQDPGFQETQYF; CDR3 DNA: TGTGCCAGCAGCCAAGATCCCGGGTTTCAAGAGACCCAGTACTTC
D gene: NA; V gene: TRBV11-2; J gene: TRBJ2-1; clone size: NA; CDR3 protein: CASRGRGGGDYNEQFF; CDR3 DNA: TGTGCCAGCAGGGGGCGAGGGGGGGGAGACTACAATGAGCAGTTCTTC
D gene: NA; V gene: TRBV5-1; J gene: TRBJ1-4; clone size: NA; CDR3 protein: CASSLAGTGNEKLFF; CDR3 DNA: TGCGCCAGCAGCTTGGCCGGCACGGGGAATGAAAAACTGTTTTTT
D gene: NA; V gene: TRBV11-3; J gene: TRBJ2-3; clone size: NA; CDR3 protein: CASSISGPTDTQYF; CDR3 DNA: TGTGCCAGCAGCATCAGTGGCCCCACAGATACGCAGTATTTT
D gene: TRBD2; V gene: TRBV5-4; J gene: TRBJ2-7; clone size: NA; CDR3 protein: CASSLGGGFSYEQYF; CDR3 DNA: TGTGCCAGCAGCTTGGGGGGGGGATTCTCCTACGAGCAGTACTTC
D gene: TRBD2; V gene: TRBV4-1; J gene: TRBJ2-2; clone size: NA; CDR3 protein: CASSQERRGRDTGELFF; CDR3 DNA: TGCGCCAGCAGCCAAGAACGGCGTGGGAGGGACACCGGGGAGCTGTTTTTT
D gene: TRBD1; V gene: TRBV6-1; J gene: TRBJ2-2; clone size: NA; CDR3 protein: CASSAFSGGHTGELFF; CDR3 DNA: TGTGCCAGCAGTGCATTTTCAGGGGGCCATACCGGGGAGCTGTTTTTT
D gene: NA; V gene: TRBV29-1; J gene: TRBJ2-3; clone size: few; CDR3 protein: CSARPPLTDTQYF; CDR3 DNA: TGCAGCGCTAGACCCCCACTCACAGATACGCAGTATTTT
D gene: NA; V gene: TRBV7-8; J gene: TRBJ2-1; clone size: few; CDR3 protein: CATNTAAHNEQFF; CDR3 DNA: TGTGCCACCAACACCGCGGCTCACAATGAGCAGTTCTTC
D gene: NA; V gene: TRBV20-1; J gene: TRBJ2-7; clone size: NA; CDR3 protein: CSASRLYEQYF; CDR3 DNA: TGCAGTGCTAGCAGGCTGTACGAGCAGTACTTC
D gene: NA; V gene: TRBV12-3/TRBV12-4; J gene: TRBJ2-2; clone size: NA; CDR3 protein: CASSLFREPTGELFF; CDR3 DNA: TGTGCCAGCAGTTTATTTCGAGAGCCCACCGGGGAGCTGTTTTTT
D gene: TRBD1; V gene: TRBV10-3; J gene: TRBJ1-2; clone size: NA; CDR3 protein: CAISDLDRGEAIGYGYTF; CDR3 DNA: TGTGCCATCAGTGACTTGGACAGGGGCGAGGCCATTGGCTATGGCTACACCTTC